A selection of T cell receptor beta chains follows, all from one sample in a study of blood T cell repertoires in COVID-19. The repertoire was sequenced with immunoSEQ multiplex PCR; TCRdb's copy has only in-frame clones and lacks some. This table has 350,000 to 400,000 clones, 80% to 90% appearing once. Sequences were obtained from peripheral blood. These receptors came from a woman aged 60-70 years with COVID-19, enrolled during active disease. The CDR3 runs from the conserved cysteine through the conserved F or W. Not every row has a clone size; where given, it reads once, few, many or a size class.

j_gene | abundance | v_gene | CDR3aa
TRBJ2-1 | . | TRBV5-1 | CASSLTGPSYNEQFF
TRBJ2-7 | . | TRBV7-6 | CASSLAVGRGSTYEQYF
TRBJ1-2 | . | TRBV6-6 | CASSSRTGSNGYTF
TRBJ2-3 | . | TRBV20-1 | CSASARGTDTQYF
TRBJ1-1 | . | TRBV5-1 | CASSATGGRAEAFF
TRBJ2-2 | . | TRBV9 | CASSVAIGTGAGELFF
TRBJ2-2 | . | TRBV6-5 | CASSYSSRGLTGELFF
TRBJ2-5 | . | TRBV9 | CASSVLGGEETQYF
TRBJ2-2 | once | TRBV2 | CASSRDRFAGDPGELFF
TRBJ1-2 | once | TRBV10-3 | CAISESVQGGGYTF
TRBJ1-2 | . | TRBV7-2 | CASSLARDYGYTF
TRBJ1-2 | . | TRBV7-9 | CASSLTGGNYGYTF
TRBJ2-1 | few | TRBV11-1 | CASSLVAGPFRNEQFF
TRBJ1-1 | . | TRBV14 | CASSPPTGFNTEAFF
TRBJ1-2 | . | TRBV5-1 | CASSSLLGQADYGYTF
TRBJ1-1 | . | TRBV10-3 | CAISDEVRNTEAFF
TRBJ1-4 | . | TRBV6-5 | CASGRDGKEKLFF
TRBJ2-2 | . | TRBV3-1/TRBV3-2 | CASSQVPRGSTGELFF
TRBJ2-2 | . | TRBV7-9 | CASSLGAVRNTGELFF
TRBJ1-1 | . | TRBV4-2 | CASRLTGGTTEAFF
TRBJ1-3 | . | TRBV6-5 | CATRLKQAEGNTIYF
TRBJ1-1 | . | TRBV9 | CASSVRGNTEAFF
TRBJ2-3 | . | TRBV6-4 | CASSGERTGVTDTQYF
TRBJ1-6 | . | TRBV6-5 | CASRPPSSYNSPLHF
TRBJ1-2 | . | TRBV14 | CASSFRDRASGYGYTF
TRBJ2-2 | once | TRBV27 | CASSRSGPSGTGELFF
TRBJ2-3 | . | TRBV3-1/TRBV3-2 | CASNLAGYTDTQYF
TRBJ1-3 | . | TRBV11-2 | CASSNILAGNTIYF
TRBJ1-5 | . | TRBV6-5 | CASSYSGGSNQPQHF
TRBJ2-3 | . | TRBV2 | CASNVDRGDTQYF
TRBJ1-1 | . | TRBV11-3 | CASSLGLMNTEAFF
TRBJ1-2 | few | TRBV9 | CASSVALADYGYTF
TRBJ2-2 | . | TRBV27 | CASSPQVHTGELFF
TRBJ1-5 | . | TRBV5-6 | CASSLGQKSNQPQHF
TRBJ2-3 | . | TRBV5-1 | CASNQRSSTDTQYF
TRBJ2-7 | . | TRBV6-2/TRBV6-3 | CASSWGQFYEQYF
TRBJ1-4 | . | TRBV4-2 | CASSQDRSGGGEKLFF
TRBJ2-3 | . | TRBV30 | CAWIPRGSTDTQYF
TRBJ1-5 | . | TRBV2 | CASAGQYNQPQHF
TRBJ1-3 | . | TRBV19 | CASKGQTSGNTIYF
TRBJ1-5 | . | TRBV11-2 | CASSQWGGRNQPQHF
TRBJ2-5 | . | TRBV4-1 | CASSQEASGAYQETQYF
TRBJ1-2 | few | TRBV4-3 | CASSQDVQGPYGYTF
TRBJ1-1 | . | TRBV28 | CASSFPGQGLNTEAFF
TRBJ2-5 | . | TRBV18 | CASSPPDTKETQYF
TRBJ2-7 | . | TRBV5-1 | CASSPLGRDEQYF